This is a list of T cell receptor beta chains from one sample in a study of CD8+CD57+ T cells in acquired aplastic anemia. TCRdb called the reads again in MiXCR, with one record for every CDR3 protein. Altogether 450,000 to 550,000 distinct CDR3 sequences are present, around 33% being singletons, with the ten largest covering less than 0.85%. Material for sequencing was sorted CD4+, CD8+, or CD8+CD57+ T cells (not recorded which) from PBMCs. Receptors were obtained from a human donor with aplastic anemia. Both conserved end residues are part of each CDR3. D genes are given only for firm matches. Clone size is not always given. Where it is, it says once, few, many or a class for expanded clones.

j_gene: TRBJ1-5; abundance: few; v_gene: TRBV12-5; d_gene: .; CDR3nt: TGTGCTAGTGGTTTGCAGCGGGCCAGCAATCAGCCCCAGCATTTT; CDR3aa: CASGLQRASNQPQHF
j_gene: TRBJ1-5; abundance: few; v_gene: TRBV30; d_gene: .; CDR3nt: TGTGCCTGGAGTGTCTTTGGTGGGCAGGGCAATCAGCCCCAGCATTTT; CDR3aa: CAWSVFGGQGNQPQHF
j_gene: TRBJ1-1; abundance: many; v_gene: TRBV2; d_gene: .; CDR3nt: TGTGCCAGCAGATCCCGGGACCGGAACACTGAAGCTTTCTTT; CDR3aa: CASRSRDRNTEAFF
j_gene: TRBJ1-2; abundance: many; v_gene: TRBV19; d_gene: .; CDR3nt: TGTGCCAGTAGTATCCGGGAACGGGCCACCGGCTACACCTTC; CDR3aa: CASSIRERATGYTF
j_gene: TRBJ2-1; abundance: .; v_gene: TRBV20-1; d_gene: TRBD2; CDR3nt: TGCAGTGCAACCAGACTAGCGGGAGGGCAGTTCTTC; CDR3aa: CSATRLAGGQFF
j_gene: TRBJ1-2; abundance: few; v_gene: TRBV30; d_gene: .; CDR3nt: TGTGCCTGGAGTATTCTGTACATCTACACCTTC; CDR3aa: CAWSILYIYTF
j_gene: TRBJ1-2; abundance: .; v_gene: TRBV12-3/TRBV12-4; d_gene: .; CDR3nt: TGTGCCGGCAGCCAAGAGAGGACGGCCCATGGCTACACCTTC; CDR3aa: CAGSQERTAHGYTF
j_gene: TRBJ2-7; abundance: .; v_gene: TRBV5-1; d_gene: TRBD2; CDR3nt: TGCGCCAGCAGCTTCGGACTAGCGGGTTCCACCTACGAGCAGTACTTC; CDR3aa: CASSFGLAGSTYEQYF
j_gene: TRBJ2-7; abundance: many; v_gene: TRBV2; d_gene: TRBD2; CDR3nt: TGTGCCAGCTCAGTCAAGACTAGCGGGTACGAGCAGTACTTC; CDR3aa: CASSVKTSGYEQYF
j_gene: TRBJ2-7; abundance: .; v_gene: TRBV4-3; d_gene: TRBD1; CDR3nt: TGCGCCAGCAGCCCAACCCCCACAGCGGGGACAGGGGAGCAGTACTTC; CDR3aa: CASSPTPTAGTGEQYF
j_gene: TRBJ2-7; abundance: once; v_gene: TRBV2; d_gene: TRBD1; CDR3nt: TGTGCCAGCAACCTAGACAGGGGACAAGCCTACGAGCAGTACTTC; CDR3aa: CASNLDRGQAYEQYF
j_gene: TRBJ2-3; abundance: .; v_gene: TRBV4-2; d_gene: TRBD2; CDR3nt: TGTGCCAGCAGCCCGGGTAGGGCTAGCGGGGGGCCCCACACAGATACGCAGTATTTT; CDR3aa: CASSPGRASGGPHTDTQYF
j_gene: TRBJ1-4; abundance: .; v_gene: TRBV29-1; d_gene: TRBD1; CDR3nt: TGCAGCGCGAACAGGGGTGGGGCCAATGAAAAACTGTTTTTT; CDR3aa: CSANRGGANEKLFF
j_gene: TRBJ1-5; abundance: few; v_gene: TRBV30; d_gene: .; CDR3nt: TGTGCCTGGAGTGAGGGGTGGGCCCAGCATTTT; CDR3aa: CAWSEGWAQHF
j_gene: TRBJ1-6; abundance: .; v_gene: TRBV20-1; d_gene: TRBD1; CDR3nt: TGCAGTGCTAGAGGAGTCCCGGGACAGGGAGATAATTCACCCCTCCACTTT; CDR3aa: CSARGVPGQGDNSPLHF
j_gene: TRBJ1-2; abundance: many; v_gene: TRBV20-1; d_gene: TRBD1; CDR3nt: TGCAGTGCAAGGGGGCTAAGATATGGCTACACCTTC; CDR3aa: CSARGLRYGYTF
j_gene: TRBJ1-5; abundance: few; v_gene: TRBV5-8; d_gene: TRBD1; CDR3nt: TGTGCCAGCAGCTCCCGGACAGGGCTGCCGCCCCAGCATTTT; CDR3aa: CASSSRTGLPPQHF
j_gene: TRBJ2-7; abundance: .; v_gene: TRBV7-9; d_gene: TRBD1; CDR3nt: TGTGCCAGCAGTTTCGGGGACAGGAACTACGAGCAGTACTTC; CDR3aa: CASSFGDRNYEQYF
j_gene: TRBJ2-7; abundance: .; v_gene: TRBV3-1; d_gene: .; CDR3nt: TGTGCCAGCAGCCAAGAATTAAGGACGGACGGCTACGAGCAGTACTTC; CDR3aa: CASSQELRTDGYEQYF
j_gene: TRBJ1-2; abundance: many; v_gene: TRBV20-1; d_gene: TRBD1; CDR3nt: TGCAGTGCTAGAGGCGGACAGGGCGCCGATGGGGATGGCTACACCTTC; CDR3aa: CSARGGQGADGDGYTF
j_gene: TRBJ2-7; abundance: .; v_gene: TRBV19; d_gene: .; CDR3nt: TGTGCCTGGAGTTTAGGGATCGGGGACGAGCAGTACTTC; CDR3aa: CAWSLGIGDEQYF
j_gene: TRBJ1-5; abundance: many; v_gene: TRBV19; d_gene: .; CDR3nt: TGTGCCAGTATCGACAGGAGCAATCAGCCCCAGCATTTT; CDR3aa: CASIDRSNQPQHF
j_gene: TRBJ1-2; abundance: once; v_gene: TRBV11-1; d_gene: TRBD1; CDR3nt: TGTGCCAGCAGCTTCCCCTCGGCAGGGGGGCGGAACTATGGCTACGCCTTC; CDR3aa: CASSFPSAGGRNYGYAF
j_gene: TRBJ1-3; abundance: few; v_gene: TRBV6-5; d_gene: .; CDR3nt: TGTGCCAGCGGTTTCCGCTCTGGAAACACCATATATTTT; CDR3aa: CASGFRSGNTIYF
j_gene: TRBJ2-7; abundance: .; v_gene: TRBV2; d_gene: .; CDR3nt: TGTGCCAGCAGTGAACTGGGGGTGTACGAGCAGTACTTC; CDR3aa: CASSELGVYEQYF
j_gene: TRBJ1-3; abundance: few; v_gene: TRBV20-1; d_gene: .; CDR3nt: TGCAGTGCTACTCTAGGAAACACCATATATTTT; CDR3aa: CSATLGNTIYF
j_gene: TRBJ2-1; abundance: .; v_gene: TRBV7-7; d_gene: .; CDR3nt: TGTGCTAGCAGCTTGGAGGCGGGGGCCAACTACAATGAGCAGTTCTTC; CDR3aa: CASSLEAGANYNEQFF
j_gene: TRBJ1-6; abundance: .; v_gene: TRBV19; d_gene: .; CDR3nt: TGTGCCAGGAGTGTAGACACACTCGTTTCACCCCTCCACTTT; CDR3aa: CARSVDTLVSPLHF
j_gene: TRBJ1-2; abundance: .; v_gene: TRBV2; d_gene: TRBD1; CDR3nt: TGTGTCGGCAGGGGGGACATCCCCTATGGCTACACCTTC; CDR3aa: CVGRGDIPYGYTF
j_gene: TRBJ2-1; abundance: .; v_gene: TRBV20-1; d_gene: .; CDR3nt: TGCAGTGCTATACGGGACACCAGCTCCTACAATGAGCAGTTCTTC; CDR3aa: CSAIRDTSSYNEQFF
j_gene: TRBJ2-7; abundance: .; v_gene: TRBV6-5; d_gene: .; CDR3nt: TGTGCCAGCAGTTACCGGGCTCTCACGGGAGAGCAGTACTTC; CDR3aa: CASSYRALTGEQYF
j_gene: TRBJ2-5; abundance: .; v_gene: TRBV5-1; d_gene: TRBD1; CDR3nt: TGCGCCAGCAGGGACAGGGGGTCAGAGACCCAGTACTTC; CDR3aa: CASRDRGSETQYF
j_gene: TRBJ1-2; abundance: many; v_gene: TRBV20-1; d_gene: .; CDR3nt: TGCAGTGCTAGTCTGGGGGGGCCGCTTAACTATGGCTACACCTTC; CDR3aa: CSASLGGPLNYGYTF
j_gene: TRBJ1-6; abundance: many; v_gene: TRBV20-1; d_gene: .; CDR3nt: TGCAGTGCCCGGACCCTTTCGCCAAATTCACCCCTCCACTTT; CDR3aa: CSARTLSPNSPLHF
j_gene: TRBJ2-1; abundance: few; v_gene: TRBV7-3; d_gene: TRBD2; CDR3nt: TGTGCCAGCAGCCGGACTAGCGGACAATGCAATGAGCAGTTCTTC; CDR3aa: CASSRTSGQCNEQFF
j_gene: TRBJ1-4; abundance: many; v_gene: TRBV7-8; d_gene: .; CDR3nt: TGTGCCAGCAGTTCTTACCGTGCGGGTAATGAAAAACTGTTTTTT; CDR3aa: CASSSYRAGNEKLFF
j_gene: TRBJ2-4; abundance: .; v_gene: TRBV6-1; d_gene: .; CDR3nt: TGTGCCAGCAACCGCGGGACCCACCGCGAAAACATTCAGTACTTC; CDR3aa: CASNRGTHRENIQYF
j_gene: TRBJ1-6; abundance: .; v_gene: TRBV12-3/TRBV12-4; d_gene: .; CDR3nt: TGTGCCAGCAGTCCCGCTGTCCTTAGGGTGAATTCACCCCTCCACTTT; CDR3aa: CASSPAVLRVNSPLHF
j_gene: TRBJ2-4; abundance: few; v_gene: TRBV5-4; d_gene: .; CDR3nt: TGTGCCAGCAGCTTGGGACAAGACCTAGCCAAAAACATTCAGTACTTC; CDR3aa: CASSLGQDLAKNIQYF
j_gene: TRBJ2-1; abundance: .; v_gene: TRBV25-1; d_gene: TRBD2; CDR3nt: TGTGCCAGCAGTGATAGGAGCGGGGGGGGTACCTACAATGAGCAGTTCTTC; CDR3aa: CASSDRSGGGTYNEQFF
j_gene: TRBJ2-7; abundance: many; v_gene: TRBV24-1; d_gene: TRBD1; CDR3nt: TGTGCCACCAGTGATTCCCCAGGACAGGACGAGCAGTACTTC; CDR3aa: CATSDSPGQDEQYF
j_gene: TRBJ1-5; abundance: few; v_gene: TRBV5-5; d_gene: .; CDR3nt: TGTGCCAGCAGCCCCAGGGCAGGGAATAGCAATCAGCCCCAGCATTTT; CDR3aa: CASSPRAGNSNQPQHF
j_gene: TRBJ2-3; abundance: once; v_gene: TRBV29-1; d_gene: .; CDR3nt: TGCAGCGTTGACAGGGGAGGCACAGATACGCAGTATTTT; CDR3aa: CSVDRGGTDTQYF
j_gene: TRBJ2-1; abundance: once; v_gene: TRBV15; d_gene: TRBD1; CDR3nt: TGTGCCAGCAGTTCGTCCCGGATGAGGGGGCTGAACAATGAGCAGTTCTTC; CDR3aa: CASSSSRMRGLNNEQFF
j_gene: TRBJ2-2; abundance: .; v_gene: TRBV14; d_gene: .; CDR3nt: TGTGCCAGCAGCTCAAACACGAACACCGGGGAGCTGTTTTTT; CDR3aa: CASSSNTNTGELFF
j_gene: TRBJ1-6; abundance: .; v_gene: TRBV25-1; d_gene: TRBD1; CDR3nt: TGTGCCAGCAGTGCTGAACATCCATGGGACAGGGGGACGGACCGGTCACCCCTCCACTTT; CDR3aa: CASSAEHPWDRGTDRSPLHF
j_gene: TRBJ1-2; abundance: .; v_gene: TRBV28; d_gene: .; CDR3nt: TGTGCCAGCCTTGGGGGGAGTAGCTATGGCTACACCTTC; CDR3aa: CASLGGSSYGYTF
j_gene: TRBJ1-2; abundance: many; v_gene: TRBV7-9; d_gene: .; CDR3nt: TGTGCCAGCAGCCTTACAGAAAGAGATAACTATGGCTACACCTTC; CDR3aa: CASSLTERDNYGYTF
j_gene: TRBJ2-7; abundance: .; v_gene: TRBV2; d_gene: .; CDR3nt: TGTGCCAGCACCAAGACAGGACCGGCCTACGAGCAGTACTTC; CDR3aa: CASTKTGPAYEQYF
j_gene: TRBJ2-1; abundance: .; v_gene: TRBV4-2; d_gene: TRBD1; CDR3nt: TGTGCCAGCAGCCCACCGGACAGGGGGGCACATGAGCAGTTCTTC; CDR3aa: CASSPPDRGAHEQFF